This TCR beta chain emerged from a study of blood T cell repertoires in COVID-19. Study summary: Samples representing acute and convalescent COVID-19 were sourced from the United States, Italy and Spain. In each case, the material was cDNA or gDNA derived from T cells, B-cell-depleted T cells, or PBMCs.

In the source study's methods: It was from reference gene primer amplification that nucleated cell counts were estimated. Only in-frame clones appear in the TCRdb table, and some are missing; sequencing was by immunoSEQ multiplex PCR. The D gene and trimming were derived from the DNA, and the V and J assignments and clone size from that table. The sample yields about 220,000 clones, roughly 80% seen once. Germline-derived CDR1 and CDR2 are SGHTA and FQGNSA. Trimming pared 5 bases from V and 0 bases from J, leaving 15 bases between. The CDR3 totals 16 residues. The clonotype originates from a woman between 65 and 79 years old with acute or convalescent COVID-19. V and J are TRBV7-2 and TRBJ2-3; D is unclear. The sample comprised peripheral blood. The CDR3 DNA sequence: TGTGCCAGCAGCCCTGACTTGCTTACTAGCACAGATACGCAGTATTTT. Its translation: CASSPDLLTSTDTQYF. Combining the CDR3 with reference TRBV7-2 and TRBJ2-3 gives the whole variable domain GAGVSQSPSNKVTEKGKDVELRCDPISGHTALYWYRQSLGQGLEFLIYFQGNSAPDKSGLPSDRFSAERTGGSVSTLTIQRTQQEDSAVYLCASSPDLLTSTDTQYFGPGTRLTVL.